This entry is about one T cell receptor (beta chain). Produced via immunoSEQ multiplex PCR; TCRdb's table is partial and in-frame only. The data contain about 89,000 clones, 94% of them singletons. This entry comes from a study of T cell changes during pregnancy in multiple sclerosis. V lost 6 bases, J lost 4 bases, and 9 bases stayed unmatched. CDR3 size: 15 residues. The germline gives CDR1 KGHSH, CDR2 LQKENI. Sequences were derived from peripheral blood, sampled in the third trimester of pregnancy. The chain recombines TRBV18 with TRBJ2-3; 8 positions agree with TRBD1. The source of this sequence is a female donor with multiple sclerosis, enrolled in a pregnancy study. DNA for the CDR3: TGTGCCAGCTCCCCCGGACAGGGTGAGGCAGATACGCAGTATTTT. The encoded protein is CASSPGQGEADTQYF.